Presented here are 27 T cell receptor beta chains from one specimen sequenced in a study of CD8 T cells in ankylosing spondylitis. General study findings and limits: Apparently characteristic of ankylosing spondylitis blood was a TCR beta motif (about 8 highly homologous variants).

One entry per CDR3 protein, called by TCRdb with MiXCR from the 5' RACE reads. The sample holds about 800,000 distinct CDR3 sequences, 12% seen once. No cognate antigen is known for these TCRs. The sample consisted of blood, either unsorted or a sorted T cell fraction (not recorded which). The receptors come from a male donor with ankylosing spondylitis.

This clonotype has a count of ten or more. V is TRBV29-1 and J is TRBJ2-2, with 8 nucleotides matching TRBD1. V was pared by 6 bases and J by 2 bases, with 5 bases of the junction left unmatched. The germline gives CDR1 SQVTM, CDR2 ANQGSEA. The CDR3 has 14 residues. CDR3 sequence: CSVGGQGNTGELFF. CDR3 DNA sequence: TGCAGCGTCGGCGGACAGGGAAACACCGGGGAGCTGTTTTTT.

The chain employs TRBV4-1 and TRBJ2-7; TRBD1 might be the D (5 bases). The CDR3 length is 16 residues. The germline V gene has CDR1 MGHRA and CDR2 YSYEKL. The V and J ends lost 0 bases and 4 bases respectively, with 16 bases between them. The CDR3 here is CASSQEAGSPWYEQYF. CDR3 DNA: TGCGCCAGCAGCCAAGAGGCAGGGTCCCCCTGGTACGAGCAGTACTTC.

Ten or more counts support this clonotype. DNA for the CDR3: TGTGCCAGCAGCGTATTGGACAGGTCGGGCGGCTACACCTTC. Amino acid sequence: CASSVLDRSGGYTF. The chain has TRBV9 and TRBJ1-2; 7 bases are a match to TRBD1. The CDR3 runs to 14 residues. V was clipped by 1 base and J by 8 bases; unmatched bases: 8. Germline V gene sequence: CDR1 SGDLS, CDR2 YYNGEE. Drawing the rest from reference TRBV9 and TRBJ1-2, the complete variable domain is DSGVTQTPKHLITATGQRVTLRCSPRSGDLSVYWYQQSLDQGLQFLIQYYNGEERAKGNILERFSAQQFPDLHSELNLSSLELGDSALYFCASSVLDRSGGYTFGSGTRLTVV.

There are a few counts of this clonotype. This chain uses TRBV12-3 or TRBV12-4 with TRBJ1-5; D remains ambiguous. Trimming left V 7 bases short and J 2 bases short, with 6 bases between. The CDR3 covers 12 residues. CDR3 coding DNA: TGTGCCAGCAAGCGTGGCAATCAGCCCCAGCATTTT. This translates into CASKRGNQPQHF.

This clonotype turned up a few times. The chain joins TRBV7-3 to TRBJ2-7; the match to TRBD1 covers 7 bases. The CDR3 loop spans 15 amino acids. Germline CDR1 SGHTA, CDR2 FQGTGA. V was clipped by 0 bases and J by 3 bases; unmatched bases: 5. The CDR3 nucleotides are TGTGCCAGCAGCTTAACTACAGGGGCCCACTACGAGCAGTACTTC. This codes for CASSLTTGAHYEQYF.

The table lists this clonotype with many counts. The chain uses TRBV20-1 and TRBJ1-1; D gene unclear. Trimming removed 1 base at V and 8 bases at J, with 8 bases between. CDR3 size: 11 residues. Looked up from germline, CDR1 is DFQATT and CDR2 is SNEGSKA (reference sequence). CDR3 DNA: TGCAGTGCTAGAGGCCCAACCGAAGCTTTCTTT. Translating it yields CSARGPTEAFF.

The rearrangement joins TRBV15 to TRBJ2-7; TRBD2 is a possible D gene (6 bases). Trimming removed 0 bases at V and 4 bases at J, with 10 bases between. Germline V gene data show CDR1 as LNHNV and CDR2 as YYDKDF (reference sequence). The CDR3 loop spans 14 amino acids. This CDR3 is CATSRETRLYEQYF. The CDR3 coding sequence is TGTGCCACCAGCAGAGAGACTAGGCTGTACGAGCAGTACTTC.

V and J are TRBV5-1 and TRBJ2-1, with D possibly being TRBD1 or TRBD2 (5 bases each). In germline, CDR1 is SGHRS, CDR2 YFSETQ. V was cut by 5 bases and J by 9 bases, with 9 bases left in between. This CDR3 comprises 11 residues. CDR3 residues: CASSFGTEQFF. The CDR3 DNA follows: TGCGCCAGCAGTTTCGGGACTGAGCAGTTCTTC.

In its sample, this clonotype was seen a few times. The junction departs from germline at one end; a sequencing error may be responsible. This chain connects TRBV6-1 to TRBJ2-5; the D is unclear. This CDR3 has 12 residues. CDR1 is MNHNS and CDR2 is SASEGT in the germline V gene. CDR3 sequence reads: CASCEAFIPQYF. The DNA of the CDR3 is TGTGCCAGCTGTGAGGCCTTTATACCCCAGTACTTC.

This clonotype occurred a few times. This sequence joins TRBV6-1 and TRBJ2-2; no reliable D call. CDR3 length: 15 amino acids. Looked up from germline, CDR1 is MNHNS and CDR2 is SASEGT. The V end lost 3 bases, the J end lost 4 bases, and 12 bases lay between the germline ends. Here the CDR3 DNA reads TGTGCCAGCAGTGATCGGTTCAAGGTCACCGGGGAGCTGTTTTTT. Protein: CASSDRFKVTGELFF.

This clonotype was observed a handful of times. The chain joins TRBV6-5 to TRBJ1-5; no firm D call. The CDR3 extends over 14 amino acids. The germline CDR1 and CDR2 sequences are MNHEY and SVGAGI. V was shortened by 4 bases and J by 6 bases, with 13 bases between the two germline ends. CDR3 sequence: CASSLGRAVQPQHF. CDR3 sequence (DNA): TGTGCCAGCAGTTTAGGGAGGGCCGTTCAGCCCCAGCATTTT.

This chain joins TRBV5-1 and TRBJ1-4; D is undetermined. This CDR3 is built from 14 residues. The V gene's germline CDR1 is SGHRS and CDR2 YFSETQ. The ends were cut back, 6 bases at V and 6 bases at J, with 15 bases in the middle. The CDR3 DNA follows: TGCGCCAGCACTGTAACCGGAGGCGATGAAAAACTGTTTTTT. The encoded protein is CASTVTGGDEKLFF.

The rearrangement links TRBV2 to TRBJ2-1; 8 positions match TRBD2. The V gene's germline CDR1 is SNHLY and CDR2 FYNNEI. The ends lost 8 bases at V and 4 bases at J; junction bases unmatched: 4. CDR3 length: 13 amino acids. This CDR3 reads CASSAGEYNEQFF. DNA for the CDR3: TGTGCCAGCTCAGCGGGAGAGTACAATGAGCAGTTCTTC.

This clonotype has only a few counts. The chain carries TRBV5-4 and TRBJ2-7; 7 bases match TRBD2. Germline-derived CDR1 and CDR2 are SGHNT and YYREEE (reference sequence). The CDR3 runs 20 residues. Trimming took 0 bases from V and 3 from J; bases not matched to a gene: 21. In DNA, the CDR3 is TGTGCCAGCAGCTTGGCCTGGGGGGGGAGAATACCCAGCTACGTCTACGAGCAGTACTTC. Its protein is CASSLAWGGRIPSYVYEQYF.

The chain links TRBV6-2 or TRBV6-3 to TRBJ2-1; a possible D gene is TRBD2 (6 bases). The V and J ends lost 0 bases and 8 bases respectively, with 11 bases between them. Germline lookup yields CDR1 MNHEY and CDR2 SVGEGT. CDR3 size: 14 residues. As DNA, the CDR3 is TGTGCCAGCAGTTACTCGTCGGCGGGATATGAGCAGTTCTTC. Its translation: CASSYSSAGYEQFF.

The chain carries TRBV18 and TRBJ2-7; TRBD1 matches at 8 bases. This CDR3 has 16 amino acids. V was pared by 3 bases and J by 1 base, with 8 bases of the junction left unmatched. CDR1 and CDR2 from the germline V gene are KGHSH and LQKENI. The CDR3: CASSPTGQGRSYEQYF. In DNA form, the CDR3 reads TGTGCCAGCTCACCGACCGGACAGGGCCGGTCCTACGAGCAGTACTTC.

The table lists this clonotype with a few counts. The V gene is TRBV7-2, the J gene TRBJ2-5, with D tentatively TRBD1 (6 bases). The CDR3 runs to 14 residues. The V end lost 5 bases, the J end lost 9 bases, and 19 bases lay between the germline ends. Germline loops: CDR1 SGHTA, CDR2 FQGNSA. CDR3 region: CASSPTQGIGPQYF. CDR3 nucleotide sequence: TGTGCCAGCAGCCCTACACAGGGAATTGGGCCCCAGTACTTC.

The CDR3 nucleotides are TGTGCCATCAGTTTATACAGGGCAGGCACTGAAGCTTTCTTT. It specifies CAISLYRAGTEAFF. The chain couples TRBV10-3 to TRBJ1-1, with D perhaps matching TRBD1 (6 bases). Germline V gene sequence: CDR1 ENHRY, CDR2 SYGVKD. V lost 5 bases and J lost 4, with 14 bases in between. The CDR3 has 14 residues.

This clonotype was detected many times. The chain has TRBV29-1 and TRBJ1-3, with a possible D match to TRBD1 (5 bases). The CDR3 sequence is 15 residues long. V gave up 7 bases and J gave up 0 bases, with 16 bases separating them. The germline V gene has CDR1 SQVTM and CDR2 ANQGSEA. The CDR3 reads CSAQGPAGSGNTIYF. Written as DNA, the CDR3 is TGCAGCGCCCAGGGTCCAGCAGGCTCTGGAAACACCATATATTTT.

J is TRBJ1-2 and V is TRBV10-3; possibly TRBD1 for D (6 bases). Per the germline V gene, CDR1 is ENHRY and CDR2 is SYGVKD. CDR3 length: 16 amino acids. V was trimmed by 2 bases and J by 4 bases, leaving 17 bases between them. The CDR3 region is CAISEGETGGAYGYTF. The CDR3 coding sequence is TGTGCCATCAGTGAGGGGGAGACAGGAGGTGCCTATGGCTACACCTTC.

This clonotype appeared many times. The rearrangement links TRBV29-1 to TRBJ2-1; D is perhaps TRBD2 (6 bases). Germline CDR1 SQVTM, CDR2 ANQGSEA. V was shortened by 0 bases and J by 1 base, with 19 bases between the two germline ends. The CDR3 contains 18 residues. The DNA for the CDR3 is TGCAGCGTTGAAGATCCCCTCGCTAGCGCCCTGTCCTACAATGAGCAGTTCTTC. Encoded protein: CSVEDPLASALSYNEQFF.

This clonotype was found a few times. The chain joins TRBV20-1 to TRBJ2-3; a weak D match, TRBD2 (5 bases). The germline V gene has CDR1 DFQATT and CDR2 SNEGSKA (reference sequence). Deletions cut 6 bases from V and 3 bases from J, with 13 bases between. The length of the CDR3 is 13 residues. The CDR3, as DNA: TGCAGTGCCCAAGCCCTAGCAACAGATACGCAGTATTTT. Translated: CSAQALATDTQYF.

Only a few counts were recorded for this clonotype. This chain uses TRBV5-1 with TRBJ2-1, with a tentative D call TRBD2 (5 bases). The CDR3 loop spans 16 amino acids. Germline CDR1 reads SGHRS; CDR2 reads YFSETQ. With 5 bases removed from V and 7 bases from J, the gap between germline ends came to 22 bases. The CDR3 sequence: CASRLSGFRGLNEQFF. The CDR3 nucleotides read TGCGCCAGCAGACTCAGCGGATTCAGAGGGCTAAATGAGCAGTTCTTC.

V gene TRBV2 combines with J gene TRBJ1-2; 7 bases are shared with TRBD1. This CDR3 contains 13 residues. V lost 6 bases to trimming and J lost 9 bases; unmatched junction nucleotides: 10. CDR1 is SNHLY and CDR2 is FYNNEI in the germline V gene. This CDR3 reads CASRATGERSYTF. The CDR3 DNA is TGTGCCAGCAGAGCTACAGGGGAAAGGAGCTACACCTTC.

The V call is TRBV6-1, the J call TRBJ1-2, with 9 bases aligning to TRBD1. The CDR3 is 15 residues long. The germline V gene has CDR1 MNHNS and CDR2 SASEGT. The ends lost 6 bases at V and 4 bases at J; junction bases unmatched: 9. CDR3 loop: CASRTGQGVVYGYTF. The CDR3 bases are TGTGCCAGCAGGACGGGACAGGGAGTGGTCTATGGCTACACCTTC.

This clonotype showed up many times. This chain connects TRBV29-1 to TRBJ1-2; no definite D call. CDR1 is SQVTM, CDR2 ANQGSEA, per germline. The CDR3 extends over 10 amino acids. V was trimmed by 5 bases and J by 4 bases, leaving 5 bases between them. In nucleotides, the CDR3 is TGCAGCGTTTGGATCTATGGCTACACCTTC. It translates to CSVWIYGYTF.

This clonotype was found many times. The gene calls are TRBV20-1 and TRBJ2-1, with TRBD2 identical over 10 bases. The germline gives CDR1 DFQATT, CDR2 SNEGSKA (reference sequence). V dropped 6 bases and J dropped 6; count of bases not matched to a gene: 8. This CDR3 is 14 amino acids long. Written as DNA, the CDR3 is TGCAGTGCGCTAGCGGGAGTATTGCGCAATGAGCAGTTCTTC. Translated, it gives CSALAGVLRNEQFF.